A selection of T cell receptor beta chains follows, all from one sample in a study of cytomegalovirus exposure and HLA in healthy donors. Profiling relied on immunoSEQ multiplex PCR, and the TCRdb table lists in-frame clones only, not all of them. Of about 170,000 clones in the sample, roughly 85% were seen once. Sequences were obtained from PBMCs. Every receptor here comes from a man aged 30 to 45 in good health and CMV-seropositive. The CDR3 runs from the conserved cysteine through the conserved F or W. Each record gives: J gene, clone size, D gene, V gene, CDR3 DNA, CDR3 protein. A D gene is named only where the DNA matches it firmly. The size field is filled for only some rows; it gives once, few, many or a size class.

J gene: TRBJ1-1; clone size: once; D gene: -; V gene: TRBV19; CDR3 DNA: TGTGCCAGTAGTATTGAGTTTAACACTGAAGCTTTCTTT; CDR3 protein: CASSIEFNTEAFF
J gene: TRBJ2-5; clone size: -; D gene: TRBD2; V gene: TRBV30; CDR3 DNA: TGTGCCTGGAGCGGGACTAGCGGGAGGGCCGGGGAAAAGTGGGGGGAGACCCAGTACTTC; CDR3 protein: CAWSGTSGRAGEKWGETQYF
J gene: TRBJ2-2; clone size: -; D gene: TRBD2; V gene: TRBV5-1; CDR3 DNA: TGCGCCAGCAGCTCTCTAGCGGGAGGGCTCGACACCGGGGAGCTGTTTTTT; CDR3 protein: CASSSLAGGLDTGELFF
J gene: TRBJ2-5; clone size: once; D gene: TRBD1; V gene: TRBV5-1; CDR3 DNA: TGCGCCAGCAGCTTTTTTGGGACAGGGGAACAAGAGACCCAGTACTTC; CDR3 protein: CASSFFGTGEQETQYF
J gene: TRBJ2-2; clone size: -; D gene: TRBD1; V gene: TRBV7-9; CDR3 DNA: TGTGCCAGCAGCTACCGACAGGGCGGAGGCGATTACGGTACCGGGGAGCTGTTTTTT; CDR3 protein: CASSYRQGGGDYGTGELFF
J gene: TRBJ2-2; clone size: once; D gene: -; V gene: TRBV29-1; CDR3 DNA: TGCAGCGCCCGTAGGGGAACCGGGGAGCTGTTTTTT; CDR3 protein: CSARRGTGELFF
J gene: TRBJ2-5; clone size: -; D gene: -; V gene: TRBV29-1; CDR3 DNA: TGCAGCGTTGGAGAGGCTCAAGAGACCCAGTACTTC; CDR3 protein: CSVGEAQETQYF
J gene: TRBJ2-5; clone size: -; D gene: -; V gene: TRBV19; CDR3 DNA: TGTGCCAGTAGTATAGCCTCAGGTGTGGAGACCCAGTACTTC; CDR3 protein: CASSIASGVETQYF
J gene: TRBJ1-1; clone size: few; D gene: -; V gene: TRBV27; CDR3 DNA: TGTGCCAGCAGTTTGGGCTACAACACTGAAGCTTTCTTT; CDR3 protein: CASSLGYNTEAFF
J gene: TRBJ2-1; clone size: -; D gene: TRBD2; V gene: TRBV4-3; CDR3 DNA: TGCGCCAGCAGCCAAGATATAACTAGCGGGGCCTTCTCCAATGAGCAGTTCTTC; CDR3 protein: CASSQDITSGAFSNEQFF